Sequencing of this TCR beta chain was carried out in a study of PD-L1 blockade in urothelial cancer. At the level of the study: About 90% of the roughly 29 patients were men with bladder-origin urothelial cancer. Before enrollment, 0 to 3 chemotherapy regimens had been given to patients.

Each PCR contained spiked-in synthetic TCR analog templates. Clones were read by immunoSEQ multiplex PCR, and TCRdb kept only the in-frame ones, dropping some. The data hold about 110,000 clones, with approximately 90% observed a single time. In regard to this clone: What it recognizes is unknown.

As to time point: peripheral blood 6 weeks after treatment start. The CDR3 sequence is 14 residues long. CDR1 MNHEY and CDR2 SVGAGI come from the germline V gene. V was trimmed by 6 bases and J by 2 bases, leaving 14 bases between them. Broader study findings: Durable benefit accompanied greater 3-week expansion of tumor-associated blood clones.

The V gene is TRBV6-5, the J gene TRBJ2-7; a weak D match, TRBD2 (6 bases). This clonotype was sampled from a man aged 55 to 70 with urothelial cancer. Sequencing used PBMCs, obtained around atezolizumab (anti-PD-L1) treatment. The CDR3 here is CASRRGLGAYEQYF. The CDR3 DNA reads as TGTGCCAGCAGGCGGGGCCTTGGTGCCTACGAGCAGTACTTC.